What follows are 15 T cell receptor beta chains derived from one specimen sequenced in a study of human T cells and chemical hapten exposure. TCRdb reanalysed the RACE reads using MiXCR and keeps one entry per CDR3 protein. Here the sample spans around 120,000 distinct CDR3 sequences, roughly 13% being singletons. Sample time point: patch test 1, 2 weeks after DPC sensitization. The treatment is: therapeutic diphenylcyclopropenone sensitization with weekly scalp DPC. The sequences come from whole blood, collected in connection with sensitization to the hapten diphenylcyclopropenone (DPC). The receptors were sampled from a man aged 18 to 30 with alopecia areata. Some clones in this sample may be carry-over from other donors' samples.

This chain links TRBV4-3 with TRBJ1-1; 12 nucleotides agree with TRBD1. This CDR3 contains 14 residues. V lost 6 bases to trimming and J lost 9 bases; unmatched junction nucleotides: 8. The germline CDR1 and CDR2 sequences are LGHNA and YSLEER. CDR3 loop: CASRQGQGAWKAFF. For the CDR3, the DNA is TGCGCCAGCAGACAGGGACAGGGGGCATGGAAAGCTTTCTTT.

The V gene is TRBV7-3, the J gene TRBJ2-3; no clear D. The CDR3 totals 13 residues. The V gene lost 5 bases and the J gene lost 2 bases, with 8 bases spanning the gap. Germline CDR1 and CDR2: SGHTA and FQGTGA. The CDR3 DNA is TGTGCCAGCAGCCGACCGGACACAGATACGCAGTATTTT. It specifies CASSRPDTDTQYF.

V gene TRBV7-9 combines with J gene TRBJ1-2; D is unclear. CDR1 is SEHNR and CDR2 is FQNEAQ in the germline V gene (reference sequence). V shed 5 bases and J shed 4 bases, with 11 bases lying between them. The CDR3 extends over 13 amino acids. CDR3 sequence (DNA): TGTGCCAGCAGCCCACAGTCACCCTATGGCTACACCTTC. The encoded protein is CASSPQSPYGYTF.

The chain is built from TRBV28 and TRBJ2-7; D may be TRBD1 (5 bases). Germline V gene sequence: CDR1 MDHEN, CDR2 SYDVKM. The CDR3 covers 15 residues. V was cut by 5 bases and J by 4 bases, with 18 bases left in between. In nucleotides, the CDR3 is TGTGCCAGCAGTCAAGACAGCGACGCATCTTACGAGCAGTACGTC. It codes for CASSQDSDASYEQYV.

The J gene is TRBJ2-6, the V gene TRBV4-1, with D possibly being TRBD1 (6 bases). V lost 1 base, J lost 1 base, and 17 bases lay in between. CDR3 length: 19 amino acids. CDR1 and CDR2 from the germline V gene are MGHRA and YSYEKL. The CDR3 DNA follows: TGCGCCAGCAGCCAAGTGAAAACAGGGACCATATCTGGGGCCAACGTCCTGACTTTC. Translation: CASSQVKTGTISGANVLTF.

This clonotype came up a few times. V gene TRBV7-6 combines with J gene TRBJ2-2; TRBD2 matches at 7 bases. J lost 1 base, V lost 5 bases, and 4 bases had no gene match. Per the germline V gene, CDR1 is SGHVS and CDR2 is FNYEAQ. This CDR3 has 15 amino acids. For the CDR3, the DNA is TGTGCCAGCAGCCGCAGCGGGGTGAACACCGGGGAGCTGTTTTTT. As protein: CASSRSGVNTGELFF.

Many counts were recorded for this clonotype. V is TRBV3-1 and J is TRBJ1-5; 9 bases agree with TRBD1. The CDR3 is made up of 17 amino acids. The J segment lost 3 bases and the V segment lost 3 bases, leaving 9 bases of the junction unmatched. Germline lookup yields CDR1 LGHDT and CDR2 YNNKEL (reference sequence). This CDR3 is CASSHRGDRAYNQPQHF. The CDR3 DNA follows: TGTGCCAGCAGCCATAGGGGGGACAGGGCATACAATCAGCCCCAGCATTTT.

This clonotype was picked up a small number of times. The chain is built from TRBV11-2 and TRBJ2-3; 8 bases match TRBD1. V lost 5 bases, J lost 5 bases, and 9 bases stayed unmatched. Germline CDR1 SGHAT, CDR2 FQNNGV. The CDR3 is 15 residues long. Written as DNA, the CDR3 is TGTGCCAGCAGCGCTACCGGACAGGGAAAAGATACGCAGTATTTT. Protein sequence: CASSATGQGKDTQYF.

The gene calls are TRBV5-5 and TRBJ2-7; TRBD1 might be the D (5 bases). The ends were cut back, 0 bases at V and 3 bases at J, with 13 bases in the middle. The V gene's germline CDR1 is SGHKS and CDR2 YYEKEE (reference sequence). This CDR3 has 15 residues. Here the CDR3 DNA reads TGTGCCAGCAGCTTGGATCAGGGCCGCGTCTACGAGCAGTACGTC. This sequence encodes CASSLDQGRVYEQYV.

A few counts support this clonotype. The chain has TRBV7-3 and TRBJ2-7; D may be TRBD1 or TRBD2 (5 bases each). The CDR3 consists of 15 residues. Trimming took 3 bases from V and 3 from J, leaving 15 bases between them. Per germline, CDR1 SGHTA and CDR2 FQGTGA. The CDR3 coding sequence is TGTGCCAGCAGCTTCGCCCCCGGGACGGACTACGAGCAGTACTTC. Protein sequence: CASSFAPGTDYEQYF.

This clonotype was found many times. The gene calls are TRBV9 and TRBJ1-5, with D perhaps matching TRBD1 (6 bases). This CDR3 is 13 amino acids long. CDR1 and CDR2 (germline): SGDLS, YYNGEE. V lost 3 bases to trimming and J lost 7 bases, with 11 bases between them. For the CDR3, the DNA is TGTGCCAGCAGCGACAGGGATGGCCAGCCCCAGCATTTT. Encoded protein: CASSDRDGQPQHF.

In its sample, this clonotype was seen a few times. This chain connects TRBV4-3 to TRBJ2-7, with a tentative D call TRBD1 (6 bases). Trimming shortened V by 0 bases and J by 3 bases, and 12 bases separated the two germline ends. This CDR3 comprises 15 residues. CDR1 and CDR2 (germline): LGHNA, YSLEER. The CDR3 bases are TGCGCCAGCAGCCAAGATCGATACAGGGACTACGAGCAGTACTTC. Its protein product is CASSQDRYRDYEQYF.

This clonotype was counted only a few times. This CDR3 is CASSLGELAGGKDTQYF. CDR3 coding DNA: TGCGCCAGCAGCTTGGGAGAACTAGCGGGGGGCAAAGATACGCAGTATTTT. This chain connects TRBV5-1 to TRBJ2-3, with 12 bases matching TRBD2. Germline loops: CDR1 SGHRS, CDR2 YFSETQ. The ends lost 0 bases at V and 5 bases at J; junction bases unmatched: 7. The CDR3 has 17 residues.

Points on this clonotype: One junction end does not reproduce the germline sequence, and a read error may be involved. The chain is built from TRBV7-3 and TRBJ2-1; D may be TRBD1 (5 bases). This CDR3 has 12 amino acids. The germline V gene has CDR1 SGHTA and CDR2 FQGTGA. The CDR3 protein is CASSHMTVGLSF. The CDR3 region has the DNA TGTGCCAGCAGCCATATGACAGTGGGGTTGTCCTTC.

This clonotype was counted a few times. The gene calls are TRBV12-3 or TRBV12-4 and TRBJ2-3; 8 bases match TRBD1. Trimming cost V 6 bases and J 3 bases; bases outside gene matches: 8. The CDR3 has 15 amino acids. CDR3 sequence: CASSFVGQGTDTQYF. In DNA form, the CDR3 reads TGTGCCAGCAGCTTCGTAGGACAGGGTACAGATACGCAGTATTTT.